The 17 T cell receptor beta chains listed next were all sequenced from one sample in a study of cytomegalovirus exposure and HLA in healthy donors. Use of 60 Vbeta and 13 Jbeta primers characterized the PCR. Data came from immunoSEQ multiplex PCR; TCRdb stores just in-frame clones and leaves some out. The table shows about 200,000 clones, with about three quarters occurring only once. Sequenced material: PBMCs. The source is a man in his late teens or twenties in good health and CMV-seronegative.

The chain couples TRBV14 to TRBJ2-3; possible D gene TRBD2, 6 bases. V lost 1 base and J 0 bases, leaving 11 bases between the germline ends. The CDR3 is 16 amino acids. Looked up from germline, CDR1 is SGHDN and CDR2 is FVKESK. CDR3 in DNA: TGTGCCAGCAGCCAAGTCGGAGGGACTAGCACAGATACGCAGTATTTT. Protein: CASSQVGGTSTDTQYF.

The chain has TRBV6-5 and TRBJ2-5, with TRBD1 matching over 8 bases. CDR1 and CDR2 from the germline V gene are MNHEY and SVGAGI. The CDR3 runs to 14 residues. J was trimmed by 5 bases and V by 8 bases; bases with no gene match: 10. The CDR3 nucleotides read TGTGCCAGCGGTTTCAGGGGGCTGCACGAGACCCAGTACTTC. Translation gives CASGFRGLHETQYF.

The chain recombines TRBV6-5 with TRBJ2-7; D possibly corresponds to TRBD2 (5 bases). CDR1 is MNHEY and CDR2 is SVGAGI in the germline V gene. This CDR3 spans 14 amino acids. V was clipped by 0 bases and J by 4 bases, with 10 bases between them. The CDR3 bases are TGTGCCAGCAGTTACTCTAGGACGGGATACGAGCAGTACTTC. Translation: CASSYSRTGYEQYF.

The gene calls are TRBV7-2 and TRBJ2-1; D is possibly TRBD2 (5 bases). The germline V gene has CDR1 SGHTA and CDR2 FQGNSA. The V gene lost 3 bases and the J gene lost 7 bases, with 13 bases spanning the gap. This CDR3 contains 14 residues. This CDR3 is CASSLGDYSNEQFF. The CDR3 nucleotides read TGTGCCAGCAGCTTGGGAGACTATTCGAATGAGCAGTTCTTC.

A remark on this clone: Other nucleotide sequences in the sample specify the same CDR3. CDR3 sequence: CASSGLANTGELFF. CDR3 in DNA: TGTGCCAGTAGCGGACTAGCAAACACCGGGGAGCTGTTTTTT. The chain combines TRBV19 with TRBJ2-2; 8 bases align to TRBD2. This CDR3 has 14 amino acids. The germline V gene has CDR1 LNHDA and CDR2 SQIVND (reference sequence). Losses at the gene ends were 6 bases for V and 2 bases for J; bases not matched to a gene: 2.

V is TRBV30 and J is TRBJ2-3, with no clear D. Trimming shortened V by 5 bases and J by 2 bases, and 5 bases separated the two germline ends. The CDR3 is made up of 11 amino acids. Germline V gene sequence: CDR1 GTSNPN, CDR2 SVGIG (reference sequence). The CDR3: CAWGDTDTQYF. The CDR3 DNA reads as TGTGCCTGGGGAGACACAGATACGCAGTATTTT.

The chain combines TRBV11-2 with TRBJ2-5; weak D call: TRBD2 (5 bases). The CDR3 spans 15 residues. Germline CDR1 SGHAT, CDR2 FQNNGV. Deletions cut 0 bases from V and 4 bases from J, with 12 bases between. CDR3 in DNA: TGTGCCAGCAGCTTAGACCTACTAGTAGGAGAGACCCAGTACTTC. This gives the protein CASSLDLLVGETQYF.

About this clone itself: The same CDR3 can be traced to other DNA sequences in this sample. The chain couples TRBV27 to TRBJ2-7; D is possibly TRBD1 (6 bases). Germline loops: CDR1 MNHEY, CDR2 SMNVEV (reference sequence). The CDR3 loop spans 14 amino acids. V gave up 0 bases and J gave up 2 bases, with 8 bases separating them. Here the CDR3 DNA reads TGTGCCAGCAGTTTATCGACAGGAGCCTACGAGCAGTACTTC. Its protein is CASSLSTGAYEQYF.

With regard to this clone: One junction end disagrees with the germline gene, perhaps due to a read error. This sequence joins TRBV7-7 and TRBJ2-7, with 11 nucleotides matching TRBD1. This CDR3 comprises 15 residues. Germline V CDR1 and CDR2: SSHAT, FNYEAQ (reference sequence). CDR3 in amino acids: CASSRGTGGTYEQYF. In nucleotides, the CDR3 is TGTGCTAGCAGCCGCGGGACAGGGGGAACCTACGAGCAGTACTTC.

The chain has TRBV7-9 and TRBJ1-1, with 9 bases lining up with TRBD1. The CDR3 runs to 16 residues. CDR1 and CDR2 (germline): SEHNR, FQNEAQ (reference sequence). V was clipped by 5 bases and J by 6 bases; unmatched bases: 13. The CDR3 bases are TGTGCCAGCAGCCCTACCTCCCGGGACAGGGCCGCTGAAGCTTTCTTT. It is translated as CASSPTSRDRAAEAFF.

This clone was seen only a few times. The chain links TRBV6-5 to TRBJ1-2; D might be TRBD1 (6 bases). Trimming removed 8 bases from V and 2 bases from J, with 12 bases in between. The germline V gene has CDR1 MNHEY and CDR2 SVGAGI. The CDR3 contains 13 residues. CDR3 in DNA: TGTGCCAGCCGCCTTACAGGGAACTATGGCTACACCTTC. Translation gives CASRLTGNYGYTF.

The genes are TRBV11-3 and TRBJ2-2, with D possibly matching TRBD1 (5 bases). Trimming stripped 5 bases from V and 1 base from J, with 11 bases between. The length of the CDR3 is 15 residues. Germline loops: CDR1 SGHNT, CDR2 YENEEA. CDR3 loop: CASSLGQGNTGELFF. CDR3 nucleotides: TGTGCCAGCAGCCTGGGGCAGGGGAACACCGGGGAGCTGTTTTTT.

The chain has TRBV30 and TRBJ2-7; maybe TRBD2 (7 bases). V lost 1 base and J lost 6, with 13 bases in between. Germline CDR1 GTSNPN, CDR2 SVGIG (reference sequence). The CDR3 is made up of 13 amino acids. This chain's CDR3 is CAWSDLGGGEQYF. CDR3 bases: TGTGCCTGGAGTGATCTAGGGGGGGGCGAGCAGTACTTC.

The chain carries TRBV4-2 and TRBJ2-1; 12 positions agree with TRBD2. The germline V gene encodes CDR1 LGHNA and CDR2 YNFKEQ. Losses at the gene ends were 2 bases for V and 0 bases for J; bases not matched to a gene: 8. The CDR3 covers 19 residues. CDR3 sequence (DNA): TGTGCCAGCAGCCAACCGGGACTAGCGGGTTGGAGCTCCTACAATGAGCAGTTCTTC. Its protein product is CASSQPGLAGWSSYNEQFF.

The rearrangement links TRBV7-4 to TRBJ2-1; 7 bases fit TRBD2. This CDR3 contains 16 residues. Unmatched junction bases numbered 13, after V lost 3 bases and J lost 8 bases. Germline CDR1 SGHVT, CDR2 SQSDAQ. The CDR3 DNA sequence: TGTGCCAGCAGCTTTTTTCCGAAGGGAGGGAAGTATGAGCAGTTCTTC. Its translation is CASSFFPKGGKYEQFF. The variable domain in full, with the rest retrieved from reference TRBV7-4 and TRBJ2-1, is GAGVSQSPRYKVAKRGRDVALRCDSISGHVTLYWYRQTLGQGSEVLTYSQSDAQRDKSGRPSGRFSAERPERSVSTLKIQRTEQGDSAVYLCASSFFPKGGKYEQFFGPGTRLTVL.

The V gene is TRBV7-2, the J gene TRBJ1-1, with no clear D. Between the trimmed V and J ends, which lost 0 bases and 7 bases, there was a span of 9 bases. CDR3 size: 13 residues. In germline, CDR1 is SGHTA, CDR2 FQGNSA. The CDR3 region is CASSLAPRSEAFF. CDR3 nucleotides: TGTGCCAGCAGCTTAGCCCCCCGGAGTGAAGCTTTCTTT.

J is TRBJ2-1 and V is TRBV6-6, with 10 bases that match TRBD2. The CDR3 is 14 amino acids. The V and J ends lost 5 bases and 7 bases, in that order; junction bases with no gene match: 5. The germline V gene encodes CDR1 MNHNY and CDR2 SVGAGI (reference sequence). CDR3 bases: TGTGCCAGCAGTCCTAGCGGGAGTGGGAATGAGCAGTTCTTC. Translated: CASSPSGSGNEQFF.